The 28 T cell receptor beta chains below come from one sample, sequenced in a study of T cell changes during pregnancy in multiple sclerosis. Assay: immunoSEQ multiplex PCR; the TCRdb copy retains only in-frame clones and omits some. This sample yields 25,000 to 40,000 clones, of which 89% are seen a single time; 5.5% to 7% belongs to the top ten. The specimen comprised CD8+ T cells from peripheral blood mononuclear cells, sampled in the second trimester of pregnancy. The receptors were gathered from a female donor with multiple sclerosis, enrolled in a pregnancy study.

The rearrangement uses TRBV7-9 and TRBJ2-7, with 7 bases fitting TRBD1. Germline CDR1 is SEHNR and CDR2 is FQNEAQ (reference sequence). V lost 6 bases to trimming and J lost 6 bases; unmatched junction nucleotides: 8. CDR3 length: 13 amino acids. The CDR3 loop reads CASSHTGVGEQYF. The CDR3 DNA sequence: TGTGCCAGCAGTCATACAGGGGTCGGCGAGCAGTACTTC. Full variable domain (remainder filled in from reference TRBV7-9 and TRBJ2-7): DTGVSQNPRHKITKRGQNVTFRCDPISEHNRLYWYRQTLGQGPEFLTYFQNEAQLEKSRLLSDRFSAERPKGSFSTLEIQRTEQGDSAMYLCASSHTGVGEQYFGPGTRLTVT.

The CDR3 region has the DNA TGTGCCAGCAGTCTCGGCGGCTATCAGCCCCAGCATTTT. Protein product: CASSLGGYQPQHF. The V gene is TRBV27, the J gene TRBJ1-5; D not resolved. The germline V gene has CDR1 MNHEY and CDR2 SMNVEV (reference sequence). This CDR3 comprises 13 residues. V lost 5 bases, J lost 5 bases, and 10 bases lay in between.

This clone was counted a single time. This chain joins TRBV11-2 and TRBJ1-5; 11 nucleotides agree with TRBD1. Trimming cost V 4 bases and J 5 bases; bases outside gene matches: 7. This CDR3 contains 16 residues. The germline gives CDR1 SGHAT, CDR2 FQNNGV. The CDR3, as DNA: TGTGCCAGCAGCTCCGGACAGGGGGCTCCCTATCAGCCCCAGCATTTT. Translated: CASSSGQGAPYQPQHF.

The chain has TRBV30 and TRBJ2-5; D remains ambiguous. The V gene lost 2 bases and the J gene lost 3 bases, with 13 bases spanning the gap. CDR1 is GTSNPN and CDR2 is SVGIG in the germline V gene (reference sequence). The CDR3 length is 14 residues. CDR3 bases: TGTGCCTGGAGTTACTGGTATGGAGAAGAGACCCAGTACTTC. Translating it yields CAWSYWYGEETQYF.

For the CDR3, the DNA is TGTGCCAGCAGCTTGCGTGCCGGCAATGAGCAGTTCTTC. Translating it yields CASSLRAGNEQFF. The J gene is TRBJ2-1, the V gene TRBV7-3, with D unresolved. V gave up 3 bases and J gave up 6 bases, with 9 bases separating them. The length of the CDR3 is 13 residues. Germline CDR1 and CDR2: SGHTA and FQGTGA.

The gene calls are TRBV7-9 and TRBJ2-7, with TRBD1 as a possible D gene (6 bases). This CDR3 region has 15 residues. V dropped 4 bases and J dropped 4 bases, with 17 bases sitting between them. CDR1 and CDR2 from the germline V gene are SEHNR and FQNEAQ (reference sequence). The CDR3 sequence is CASSSRQDDRYEQYF. The CDR3 DNA reads TGTGCCAGCAGCTCCCGACAGGATGATCGTTACGAGCAGTACTTC.

The rearrangement links TRBV13 to TRBJ1-1, with D tentatively TRBD1 (5 bases). Germline CDR1 reads PRHDT; CDR2 reads FYEKMQ (reference sequence). CDR3 length: 14 residues. The V end was cut by 4 bases, the J end by 0 bases, with 9 bases between. CDR3: CASSSPRVNTEAFF. CDR3 DNA sequence: TGTGCCAGCAGCTCCCCCAGGGTGAACACTGAAGCTTTCTTT.

The rearrangement uses TRBV10-3 and TRBJ1-2; 7 bases fit TRBD1. The ends lost 0 bases at V and 1 base at J; junction bases unmatched: 11. Per the germline V gene, CDR1 is ENHRY and CDR2 is SYGVKD. The CDR3 runs 18 residues. The DNA of the CDR3 is TGTGCCATCAGTGAGTCCCCGGACAGGATCCTTCTTAACTATGGCTACACCTTC. Protein sequence: CAISESPDRILLNYGYTF.

The chain employs TRBV27 and TRBJ2-4; no firm D call. Per the germline V gene, CDR1 is MNHEY and CDR2 is SMNVEV (reference sequence). V dropped 4 bases and J dropped 0 bases, with 7 bases sitting between them. The CDR3 is made up of 14 amino acids. CDR3 in amino acids: CASSSLLAKNIQYF. The CDR3 nucleotides are TGTGCCAGCAGTTCCCTCCTAGCCAAAAACATTCAGTACTTC.

J is TRBJ2-1 and V is TRBV5-6; maybe TRBD1 (6 bases). Germline V lookup: CDR1 SGHDT, CDR2 YYEEEE. V lost 7 bases to trimming and J lost 1 base, with 12 bases between them. This CDR3 has 14 residues. CDR3 sequence reads: CASQHRASYNEQFF. In DNA form, the CDR3 reads TGTGCCAGCCAGCACAGGGCATCCTACAATGAGCAGTTCTTC.

This clone was observed once. The V and J genes are TRBV5-5 and TRBJ1-2; 9 nucleotides agree with TRBD1. With 0 bases clipped from V and 8 bases from J, the junction kept 5 bases outside the gene matches. CDR1 and CDR2 from the germline V gene are SGHKS and YYEKEE (reference sequence). The CDR3 has 14 amino acids. The CDR3 DNA sequence: TGTGCCAGCAGCTTGGGGGACAGGGTATGGGGCTACACCTTC. It codes for CASSLGDRVWGYTF.

The chain has TRBV7-2 and TRBJ2-7; 14 nucleotides match TRBD2. The CDR3 is made up of 15 amino acids. Germline V CDR1 and CDR2: SGHTA, FQGNSA. J was trimmed by 5 bases and V by 5 bases; bases with no gene match: 5. The CDR3 is CASSQGTSGSDEQYF. The CDR3 DNA reads as TGTGCCAGCAGCCAAGGGACTAGCGGGAGTGACGAGCAGTACTTC. Full variable domain (rest looked up from reference TRBV7-2 and TRBJ2-7): GAGVSQSPSNKVTEKGKDVELRCDPISGHTALYWYRQSLGQGLEFLIYFQGNSAPDKSGLPSDRFSAERTGGSVSTLTIQRTQQEDSAVYLCASSQGTSGSDEQYFGPGTRLTVT.

The chain joins TRBV28 to TRBJ1-4; 8 bases are shared with TRBD1. The J segment lost 5 bases and the V segment lost 6 bases, leaving 11 bases of the junction unmatched. Germline V CDR1 and CDR2: MDHEN, SYDVKM. The CDR3 loop spans 16 amino acids. The CDR3 DNA sequence: TGTGCCAGCAGCCAAGGACAGGGAAGAATGAATGAAAAACTGTTTTTT. Encoded protein: CASSQGQGRMNEKLFF.

As for this clone: At one boundary the junction diverges from the germline segment, which might be a read error. The chain recombines TRBV29-1 with TRBJ1-2, with 10 bases identical to TRBD1. Germline CDR1 SQVTM, CDR2 ANQGSEA. The length of the CDR3 is 11 residues. Here the CDR3 DNA reads TGCAGCGTTGCCCCGGGACAGGGGTCTGACTTC. Residues: CSVAPGQGSDF.

The chain uses TRBV6-1 and TRBJ1-2, with D unresolved. Germline V lookup: CDR1 MNHNS, CDR2 SASEGT. The CDR3 consists of 12 residues. Trimming took 5 bases from V and 4 from J, leaving 8 bases between them. The CDR3 here is CASSFEIYGYTF. For the CDR3, the DNA is TGTGCCAGCAGTTTCGAGATCTATGGCTACACCTTC.

J is TRBJ2-3 and V is TRBV28; D not resolved. V shed 8 bases and J shed 3 bases, with 6 bases lying between them. There are 11 residues in the CDR3. CDR1 and CDR2 (germline): MDHEN, SYDVKM. In nucleotides, the CDR3 is TGTGCCAGCGGGCCAACAGATACGCAGTATTTT. Translation: CASGPTDTQYF.

The V and J genes are TRBV19 and TRBJ1-5; 7 bases map to TRBD1. The CDR3 has 13 residues. CDR1 and CDR2 from the germline V gene are LNHDA and SQIVND (reference sequence). Trimming took 5 bases from V and 12 from J; bases not matched to a gene: 10. The CDR3 reads CASSLIPGQSQHF. CDR3 bases: TGTGCCAGTAGTTTGATCCCGGGACAGAGCCAGCATTTT. The entire variable domain, with the rest obtained from reference TRBV19 and TRBJ1-5, is as follows: DGGITQSPKYLFRKEGQNVTLSCEQNLNHDAMYWYRQDPGQGLRLIYYSQIVNDFQKGDIAEGYSVSREKKESFPLTVTSAQKNPTAFYLCASSLIPGQSQHFGDGTRLSIL.

The chain joins TRBV6-5 to TRBJ2-3; tentatively, D is TRBD1 (6 bases). With 8 bases removed from V and 0 bases from J, the gap between germline ends came to 18 bases. CDR3 length: 16 amino acids. Germline assignment: CDR1 MNHEY and CDR2 SVGAGI. Written as DNA, the CDR3 is TGTGCCAGCGGTTCCCCAAACAGGGAGAGCACAGATACGCAGTATTTT. It yields the protein CASGSPNRESTDTQYF.

V usage is TRBV11-2 and J usage is TRBJ2-7; TRBD2 might be the D (5 bases). CDR1 SGHAT and CDR2 FQNNGV come from the germline V gene. CDR3 length: 13 amino acids. V lost 3 bases and J 5 bases, leaving 11 bases between the germline ends. As DNA, the CDR3 is TGTGCCAGCAGCTTTTGGGAGCTCAACGAGCAGTACTTC. Amino acid sequence: CASSFWELNEQYF.

V and J are TRBV11-1 and TRBJ2-1; 9 nucleotides line up with TRBD2. The CDR3 runs to 15 residues. V lost 2 bases and J lost 9; bases outside the gene matches: 8. Germline CDR1 reads SGHAT; CDR2 reads FQDESV (reference sequence). The CDR3 loop is CASSLMGGRVGEQFF. CDR3 bases: TGTGCCAGCAGCTTAATGGGCGGGAGGGTAGGTGAGCAGTTCTTC.

V usage is TRBV6-4 and J usage is TRBJ1-2; TRBD1 matches 7 bases. The CDR3 length is 16 residues. The V gene's germline CDR1 is MRHNA and CDR2 SNTAGT. The V and J ends lost 0 bases and 6 bases, in that order; junction bases with no gene match: 10. The CDR3 nucleotides read TGTGCCAGCAGTGACTCGCAAACAGGGGATGTGGATGGCTACACCTTC. This translates into CASSDSQTGDVDGYTF.

This sequence joins TRBV6-4 and TRBJ1-5; D remains unclear. CDR3 length: 11 amino acids. CDR1 MRHNA and CDR2 SNTAGT come from the germline V gene. CDR3 nucleotide sequence: TGTCCTTATCCCGGGGATCAGCCCCAGCATTTT. Protein product: CPYPGDQPQHF.

The V gene is TRBV19, the J gene TRBJ2-7; the match to TRBD1 covers 11 bases. Germline V gives CDR1 LNHDA, CDR2 SQIVND (reference sequence). This CDR3 spans 14 amino acids. V shed 6 bases and J 4 bases; nucleotides not matched to a gene: 5. The CDR3 coding sequence is TGTGCCAGTAGCTCGGGACAGGGGGTGTACGAGCAGTACTTC. It yields the protein CASSSGQGVYEQYF.

The chain uses TRBV9 and TRBJ2-7, with D possibly being TRBD1 (6 bases). The ends were cut back, 0 bases at V and 1 base at J, with 11 bases in the middle. The CDR3 consists of 15 residues. Germline V CDR1 and CDR2: SGDLS, YYNGEE. The CDR3 loop reads CASSVDGTPSYEQYF. CDR3 DNA: TGTGCCAGCAGCGTAGATGGGACACCATCCTACGAGCAGTACTTC.

This chain links TRBV7-9 with TRBJ2-5; 8 bases fit TRBD1. V trimming: 4 bases; J trimming: 2 bases; junction bases outside the gene matches: 3. The CDR3 covers 14 residues. Germline lookup yields CDR1 SEHNR and CDR2 FQNEAQ (reference sequence). The CDR3 is CASSYRDRQETQYF. The CDR3 DNA follows: TGTGCCAGCAGCTACCGGGACAGGCAAGAGACCCAGTACTTC.

V usage is TRBV19 and J usage is TRBJ2-7; D might be TRBD1 (6 bases). The germline V and J ends were trimmed by 5 bases and 4 bases, with 18 bases remaining between them. This CDR3 has 15 residues. The germline gives CDR1 LNHDA, CDR2 SQIVND (reference sequence). The CDR3 sequence: CASSGTRDGIYEQYF. DNA of the CDR3: TGTGCCAGTAGTGGGACACGGGACGGAATATACGAGCAGTACTTC.

This chain joins TRBV28 and TRBJ1-5, with TRBD1 matching over 9 bases. This CDR3 is built from 15 residues. Losses at the gene ends were 4 bases for V and 6 bases for J; bases not matched to a gene: 7. Germline V gives CDR1 MDHEN, CDR2 SYDVKM. The CDR3 sequence is CASSSRTGEIQPQHF. DNA of the CDR3: TGTGCCAGCAGTTCGCGGACAGGGGAAATTCAGCCCCAGCATTTT. Supplemented by reference TRBV28 and TRBJ1-5, the full variable domain reads DVKVTQSSRYLVKRTGEKVFLECVQDMDHENMFWYRQDPGLGLRLIYFSYDVKMKEKGDIPEGYSVSREKKERFSLILESASTNQTSMYLCASSSRTGEIQPQHFGDGTRLSIL.

The genes are TRBV27 and TRBJ1-5, with D perhaps TRBD1 (5 bases). Per the germline V gene, CDR1 is MNHEY and CDR2 is SMNVEV (reference sequence). V was pared by 1 base and J by 6 bases, with 13 bases between. The CDR3 is 15 amino acids. CDR3 protein: CASSLYSGRTQPQHF. CDR3 bases: TGTGCCAGCAGTTTATATTCAGGGCGGACTCAGCCCCAGCATTTT.